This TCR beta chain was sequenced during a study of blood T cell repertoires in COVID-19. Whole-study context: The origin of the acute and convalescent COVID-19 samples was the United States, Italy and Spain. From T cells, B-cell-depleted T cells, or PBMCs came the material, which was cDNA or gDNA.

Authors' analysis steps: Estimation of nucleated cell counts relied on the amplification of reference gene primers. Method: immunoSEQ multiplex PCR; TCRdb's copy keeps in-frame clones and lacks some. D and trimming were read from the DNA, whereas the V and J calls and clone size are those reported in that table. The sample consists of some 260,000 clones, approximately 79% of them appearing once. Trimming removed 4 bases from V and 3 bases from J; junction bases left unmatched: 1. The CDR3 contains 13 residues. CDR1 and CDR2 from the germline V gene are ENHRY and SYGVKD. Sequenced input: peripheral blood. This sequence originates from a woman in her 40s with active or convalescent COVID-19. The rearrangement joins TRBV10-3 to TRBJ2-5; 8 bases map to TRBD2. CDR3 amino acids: CAISARGEETQYF. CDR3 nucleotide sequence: TGTGCCATCAGTGCGCGGGGGGAAGAGACCCAGTACTTC.